The following is a T cell receptor (beta chain) sequence with its context. This sample stems from a study of shared clonotypes between healthy human individuals. Measured with immunoSEQ multiplex PCR; TCRdb has only the in-frame clones, and not every one. Found here are roughly 2,500,000 clones, roughly 93% of them singletons; the top ten hold around 0.37%. CDR3 size: 15 residues. In germline, CDR1 is SGHRS, CDR2 YFSETQ. Trimming cost V 1 base and J 8 bases, with 16 bases left between them. This chain joins TRBV5-1 and TRBJ2-1; a possible D gene is TRBD2 (5 bases). The sample consisted of naive CD4+ T cells from PBMCs. Described subset: CD45RA+ positively selected. The sequence was collected from a man between 18 and 29 years old in good health. Some clones in this sample may be carry-over from other donors' samples. The CDR3 region has the DNA TGCGCCAGCAGCTTGTTCGTAGGGAGCGCGGATGAGCAGTTCTTC. This translates into CASSLFVGSADEQFF.